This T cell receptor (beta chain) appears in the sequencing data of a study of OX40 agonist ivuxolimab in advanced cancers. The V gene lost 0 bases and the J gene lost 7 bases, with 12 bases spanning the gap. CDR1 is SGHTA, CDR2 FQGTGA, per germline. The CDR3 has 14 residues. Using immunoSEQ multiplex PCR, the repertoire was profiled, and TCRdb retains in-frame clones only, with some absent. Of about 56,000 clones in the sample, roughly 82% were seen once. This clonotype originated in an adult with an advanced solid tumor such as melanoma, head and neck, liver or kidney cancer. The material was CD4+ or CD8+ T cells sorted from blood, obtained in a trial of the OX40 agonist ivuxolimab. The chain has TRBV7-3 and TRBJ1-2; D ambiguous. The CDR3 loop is CASSLTMDWSGYTF. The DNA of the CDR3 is TGTGCCAGCAGCTTAACTATGGACTGGAGTGGCTACACCTTC. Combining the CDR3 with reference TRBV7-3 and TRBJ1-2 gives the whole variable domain GAGVSQTPSNKVTEKGKYVELRCDPISGHTALYWYRQSLGQGPEFLIYFQGTGAADDSGLPNDRFFAVRPEGSVSTLKIQRTERGDSAVYLCASSLTMDWSGYTFGSGTRLTVV.